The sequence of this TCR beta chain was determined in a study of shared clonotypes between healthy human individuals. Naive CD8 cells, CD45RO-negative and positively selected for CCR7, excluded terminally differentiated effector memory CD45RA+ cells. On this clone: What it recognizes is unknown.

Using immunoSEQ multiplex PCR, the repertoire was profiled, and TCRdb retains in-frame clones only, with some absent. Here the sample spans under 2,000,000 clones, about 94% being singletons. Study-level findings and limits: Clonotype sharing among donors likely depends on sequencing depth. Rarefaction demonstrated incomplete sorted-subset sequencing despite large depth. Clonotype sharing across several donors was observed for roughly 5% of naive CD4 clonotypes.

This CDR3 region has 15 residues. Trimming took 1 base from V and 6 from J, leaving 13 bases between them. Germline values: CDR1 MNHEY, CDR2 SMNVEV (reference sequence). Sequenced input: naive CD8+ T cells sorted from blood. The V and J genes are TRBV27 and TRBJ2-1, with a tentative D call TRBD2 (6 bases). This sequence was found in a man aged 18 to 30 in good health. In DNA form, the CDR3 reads TGTGCCAGCAGTTTATTGTGGGAGGTTAGCAATGAGCAGTTCTTC. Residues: CASSLLWEVSNEQFF.